Shown below are 12 T cell receptor beta chains from a single sample sequenced in a study of regulatory T cells in long-lasting Graves disease. Combining iRepertoire HTBI primers with Arm-PCR of CDR3 regions, the authors built TCR beta libraries. From the multiplex PCR reads, TCRdb called clonotypes with MiXCR, one entry per CDR3 protein. The sample has roughly 420,000 distinct CDR3 sequences; 12% to 15% are singletons. Time point described: newly diagnosed GD, antithyroid drugs for less than 3 months. PBMCs were the source of the RNA used for TCR sequencing. These data were likewise used in another study, on T cells in Graves' hyperthyroidism and ophthalmopathy.

The sample was peripheral blood mononuclear cells (PBMCs), taken at new diagnosis, from a patient treated with antithyroid drugs. The source is a woman between 45 and 65 years old with Graves disease.

CDR3 in amino acids: CATRSFHTGELFF. CDR3 nucleotides: TGTGCCACCAGGAGCTTTCACACCGGGGAGCTGTTTTTT. The rearrangement uses TRBV24-1 and TRBJ2-2; D is unclear. V was shortened by 7 bases and J by 3 bases, with 8 bases between the two germline ends. The germline CDR1 and CDR2 sequences are KGHDR and SFDVKD. This CDR3 spans 13 amino acids.

This clonotype was detected ten times or more. The CDR3 nucleotides read TGTGCCAGCAGCCAAATATCGGGACCGGAGGGGACCCAGTACTTC. It is translated as CASSQISGPEGTQYF. The V call is TRBV3-1, the J call TRBJ2-5; TRBD2 might be the D (6 bases). Trimming shortened V by 2 bases and J by 7 bases, and 17 bases separated the two germline ends. The CDR3 length is 15 residues. The germline CDR1 and CDR2 sequences are LGHDT and YNNKEL (reference sequence).

V and J are TRBV10-3 and TRBJ2-2; TRBD1 matches 7 bases. After removal of 10 bases from V and 1 base from J, the junction contained 3 bases not matched to a gene. In germline, CDR1 is ENHRY, CDR2 SYGVKD. CDR3 length: 13 amino acids. Here the CDR3 reads CANQGVNTGELFF. The CDR3 DNA reads TGTGCCAACCAGGGGGTGAACACCGGGGAGCTGTTTTTT.

This clonotype was observed a handful of times. The chain combines TRBV7-7 with TRBJ2-7; weak D call: TRBD1 (6 bases). CDR1 and CDR2 from the germline V gene are SSHAT and FNYEAQ (reference sequence). The CDR3 is 11 amino acids. As DNA, the CDR3 is TGTGGGGGGACAAGTGGCTACGAGCAGTACTTC. It codes for CGGTSGYEQYF.

This clonotype was recorded at least ten times. The V call is TRBV13, the J call TRBJ2-7; 16 bases fit TRBD2. After removal of 1 base from V and 5 bases from J, the junction contained 5 bases not matched to a gene. In germline, CDR1 is PRHDT, CDR2 FYEKMQ (reference sequence). The CDR3 sequence is 17 residues long. CDR3 in amino acids: CASSLEGLAGGRNEQYF. CDR3 bases: TGTGCCAGCAGCTTAGAGGGACTAGCGGGAGGGCGGAACGAGCAGTACTTC. Variable domain in full (rest from reference TRBV13 and TRBJ2-7): AAGVIQSPRHLIKEKRETATLKCYPIPRHDTVYWYQQGPGQDPQFLISFYEKMQSDKGSIPDRFSAQQFSDYHSELNMSSLELGDSALYFCASSLEGLAGGRNEQYFGPGTRLTVT.

Points on this clonotype: One base away lies a much larger clone, so this may be a sequencing read error. The chain couples TRBV7-9 to TRBJ2-1; 8 positions agree with TRBD1. J gave up 6 bases and V 3 bases, and 4 bases lay outside the gene matches. CDR1 is SEHNR and CDR2 is FQNEAQ in the germline V gene (reference sequence). This CDR3 has 14 amino acids. Here the CDR3 DNA reads TGTGCCAGCAGCTTGACAGGGGCGGTCAATGAGCAGTTCTTC. Protein product: CASSLTGAVNEQFF.

To note about this clonotype: Given a much more abundant clone one base away, this may be a read error. The V gene is TRBV12-3 or TRBV12-4, the J gene TRBJ2-7; D is perhaps TRBD2 (6 bases). The CDR3 runs 15 residues. The CDR3, as DNA: TGTGCCAACAGTCTACACCCTTCGGGGGTGGGAGAGCAGTACTTC. This encodes CANSLHPSGVGEQYF.

This clonotype has at least ten counts. The chain combines TRBV7-9 with TRBJ2-2, with 10 bases matching TRBD2. The CDR3 has 15 amino acids. Unmatched junction bases numbered 5, after V lost 5 bases and J lost 5 bases. Germline assignment: CDR1 SEHNR and CDR2 FQNEAQ (reference sequence). CDR3 bases: TGTGCCAGCAGCCCCTTAGCGGGAGGTACCGGGGAGCTGTTTTTT. This encodes CASSPLAGGTGELFF.

Ten or more counts support this clonotype. The J gene is TRBJ2-7, the V gene TRBV5-1; 9 nucleotides agree with TRBD1. The CDR3 covers 15 residues. From germline, CDR1 is SGHRS and CDR2 YFSETQ. The ends lost 0 bases at V and 4 bases at J; junction bases unmatched: 5. The CDR3 sequence: CASSLGDREVYEQYF. The CDR3 nucleotides read TGCGCCAGCAGCTTGGGGGACAGGGAGGTATACGAGCAGTACTTC.

This clonotype was observed a handful of times. This rearrangement joins TRBV9 to TRBJ2-1; 10 nucleotides line up with TRBD2. The CDR3 consists of 15 residues. Germline V gene lookup returns CDR1 SGDLS and CDR2 YYNGEE. V lost 3 bases and J lost 7; bases outside the gene matches: 7. CDR3 DNA sequence: TGTGCCAGCAGCGCCGCTAGCGGGAGTTATAATGAGCAGTTCTTC. Encoded protein: CASSAASGSYNEQFF.

The chain links TRBV10-2 to TRBJ2-3, with D possibly matching TRBD2 (6 bases). V was cut by 6 bases and J by 3 bases, with 10 bases left in between. The CDR3 consists of 13 residues. Per germline, CDR1 WSHSY and CDR2 SAAADI. The CDR3 nucleotides are TGCGCCAGCAGGGCGGGATGGACAGATACGCAGTATTTT. Protein product: CASRAGWTDTQYF.

The chain uses TRBV28 and TRBJ2-7; 7 bases match TRBD2. Germline V gene data show CDR1 as MDHEN and CDR2 as SYDVKM. V shed 4 bases and J 3 bases; nucleotides not matched to a gene: 12. CDR3 length: 16 amino acids. CDR3 loop: CASSSPRGSGGYEQYF. In DNA, the CDR3 is TGTGCCAGCAGTTCCCCCCGAGGGTCGGGGGGCTACGAGCAGTACTTC.